The 3 T cell receptor beta chains given below trace back to one sample, sequenced in a study of CD8 T cells in ankylosing spondylitis. TCRdb analysed the 5' RACE reads with MiXCR anew, one entry per CDR3 protein. This table has 500,000 or so distinct CDR3 sequences, approximately 5% appearing once. The antigens these receptors bind are not known. General study results and limits: Made up of fewer than 10 highly homologous variants, a TCR beta motif appeared characteristic of ankylosing spondylitis blood.

The sample taken for sequencing was blood, either unsorted or a sorted T cell fraction (not recorded which). Every receptor here comes from a male donor with ankylosing spondylitis.

This clonotype occurred a few times. This rearrangement joins TRBV5-1 to TRBJ2-7; TRBD1 matches 8 bases. The germline CDR1 and CDR2 sequences are SGHRS and YFSETQ. Unmatched junction bases numbered 4, after V lost 1 base and J lost 4 bases. The CDR3 has 14 amino acids. DNA for the CDR3: TGCGCCAGCAGCTTGATACAGGGGGTGTACGAGCAGTACTTC. Its protein product is CASSLIQGVYEQYF.

This clonotype has only one observation. This may stem from a read error, because a much larger clone lies one nucleotide away. The chain joins TRBV12-3 or TRBV12-4 to TRBJ2-3; D possibly uses TRBD1 or TRBD2 (5 bases each). The CDR3 has 16 residues. CDR3 coding DNA: TGTGCCAGCAGACCCGCCCGGGACCGTTTTACAGATACGCAGTCTTTT. Encoded protein: CASRPARDRFTDTQSF.

This clonotype was picked up many times. The rearrangement links TRBV10-3 to TRBJ2-7, with unresolved D. The CDR3 covers 16 residues. Deletions cut 2 bases from V and 2 bases from J, with 16 bases between. Germline V CDR1 and CDR2: ENHRY, SYGVKD. The CDR3 here is CAISERSTAVPYEQYF. The CDR3 DNA follows: TGTGCCATCAGTGAGAGGAGTACGGCTGTACCCTACGAGCAGTACTTC.